This T cell receptor (beta chain) was observed in a study of cytomegalovirus exposure and HLA in healthy donors. The CDR3 sequence is 15 residues long. Germline V gene data show CDR1 as MNHEY and CDR2 as SMNVEV (reference sequence). Trimming took 2 bases from V and 0 from J, leaving 8 bases between them. Among the donors, all were healthy bone marrow donors. Worth noting for this clone: Its antigen is undetermined.

In the PCR, 60 Vbeta and 13 Jbeta primers were used. The table came from immunoSEQ multiplex PCR; TCRdb's copy has only in-frame clones and leaves some out. This sample carries about 190,000 clones, 80% to 85% of them seen once, and the ten largest clones take about 0.84%. Findings and caveats of the study: Evidence from a later analysis indicated that most CMV-associated TCR beta chains looked HLA-restricted. Researchers catalogued under 200 TCR beta chains as cytomegalovirus-associated. Sequencing depth across donors, presence/absence analyses assumed, was roughly uniform.

The receptor comes from a woman younger than 30 in good health and CMV-seronegative. Material: PBMCs. The chain couples TRBV27 to TRBJ1-5; D might be TRBD1 (6 bases). Here the CDR3 DNA reads TGTGCCAGCAGTTTAGGGACAAATAGCAATCAGCCCCAGCATTTT. As protein: CASSLGTNSNQPQHF.